This record looks at one T cell receptor beta chain sequence and its context. The CDR3 runs to 14 residues. Germline CDR1 is SGHNT and CDR2 is YYREEE (reference sequence). Trimming shortened V by 4 bases and J by 4 bases, and 15 bases separated the two germline ends. The sample belongs to a study of technical replicates of blood from a handful of donors. The assay was immunoSEQ multiplex PCR, and TCRdb's table has in-frame clones only and misses some. The repertoire holds more than 60,000 clones, with 85% to 95% as singletons. This clonotype originated in a human donor in good health. The sample consisted of T cells isolated from PBMCs. The chain is built from TRBV5-4 and TRBJ2-7, with a possible D match to TRBD1 (6 bases). CDR3 loop: CASSLWDKEYEQYF. In DNA form, the CDR3 reads TGTGCCAGCAGCCTTTGGGACAAGGAGTACGAGCAGTACTTC.